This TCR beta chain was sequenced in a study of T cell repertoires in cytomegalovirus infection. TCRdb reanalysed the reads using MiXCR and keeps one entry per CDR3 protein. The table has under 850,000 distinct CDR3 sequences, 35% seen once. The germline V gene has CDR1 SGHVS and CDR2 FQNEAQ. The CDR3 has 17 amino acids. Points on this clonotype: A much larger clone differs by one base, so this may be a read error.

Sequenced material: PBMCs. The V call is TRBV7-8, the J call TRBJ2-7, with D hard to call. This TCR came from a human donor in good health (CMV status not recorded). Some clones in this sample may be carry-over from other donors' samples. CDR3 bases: TGTGCCAGCAGCTTAGGTCCGGTAGGTGAAGTTGGCTACGAGCAGTGCTTC. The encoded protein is CASSLGPVGEVGYEQCF.